This T cell receptor (beta chain) was sequenced in a study of EBV T-cell therapy then PD-1 blockade in nasopharyngeal carcinoma. About this clone: Its antigen remains unknown.

TCRdb's copy holds only in-frame clones and misses some; the assay was immunoSEQ multiplex PCR. The top ten hold less than 35% of the sample, which has 14,000 or so clones, 84% seen once. The CDR3 covers 12 residues. Germline CDR1 reads LNHDA; CDR2 reads SQIVND (reference sequence). Germline trimming cut 3 bases from V and 10 bases from J; bases unmatched to any gene: 1. Treatment indicated: AdE1-LMPpoly-expanded autologous EBV-specific T-cell therapy followed by anti-PD-1 nivolumab. The chain has TRBV19 and TRBJ1-1; the match to TRBD1 covers 11 bases. The starting material was CD8+ T cells from blood, obtained at roughly day 110 from a patient whose treatment included autologous EBV-specific T cells and nivolumab. The receptor was derived from a man aged 40-49 years with nasopharyngeal carcinoma. The CDR3 nucleotides read TGTGCCAGTAGTATCGGGACAGGGGGAGCTTTCTTT. Amino acid sequence: CASSIGTGGAFF.